This TCR beta chain was observed in a study of identical twins. The V end lost 1 base, the J end lost 7 bases, and 14 bases lay between the germline ends. The CDR3 has 15 residues. The germline V gene encodes CDR1 KGHSH and CDR2 LQKENI. One entry per CDR3 protein, called by TCRdb with MiXCR from the 5' RACE reads. The sample has 400,000 to 550,000 distinct CDR3 sequences; approximately 22% are singletons. These same data were also listed under a study on T cells expressing NK-cell markers. That work adds: The dominant NKG2C+ clonotypes represented about 1.0-7.0% of CD8+ T cells in 6 or 7 donors. Expanded NKG2C+ T cell clones were not confirmed as HCMV-specific.

The clonotype originates from a woman aged 18-29 years in good health. The sample taken for sequencing was CD4+ T cells sorted from blood. This sequence joins TRBV18 and TRBJ2-1; the D gene is possibly TRBD1 (5 bases). The CDR3 bases are TGTGCCAGCTCACCACAAAAAGGGGTAGCTAATGAGCAGTTCTTC. Residues: CASSPQKGVANEQFF.